The 22 T cell receptor beta chains listed next were all sequenced from one sample in a study of blood T cell repertoires in COVID-19. Sequencing used immunoSEQ multiplex PCR; TCRdb keeps in-frame clones, though not all of them. The sample holds some 220,000 clones, roughly 84% seen once. The specimen was peripheral blood. These receptors were obtained from a woman aged 80 or over with active or convalescent COVID-19.

The gene calls are TRBV3-1 (or the pseudogene TRBV3-2) and TRBJ2-3, with TRBD1 as a possible D gene (5 bases). Germline V gene sequence: CDR1 LGHDT, CDR2 YNNKEL (reference sequence). CDR3 size: 14 residues. The V and J ends lost 0 bases and 7 bases respectively, with 11 bases between them. The CDR3 DNA reads as TGTGCCAGCAGCCAAGATATCAGGGTAAATACGCAGTATTTT. Protein: CASSQDIRVNTQYF.

The chain is built from TRBV7-9 and TRBJ1-1, with 11 nucleotides matching TRBD1. The CDR3 loop spans 15 amino acids. The germline V gene encodes CDR1 SEHNR and CDR2 FQNEAQ (reference sequence). V lost 5 bases, J lost 2 bases, and 4 bases stayed unmatched. The CDR3 here is CASSPRTGGNTEAFF. In DNA form, the CDR3 reads TGTGCCAGCAGCCCTCGGACAGGGGGCAACACTGAAGCTTTCTTT.

The rearrangement uses TRBV30 and TRBJ2-1, with 9 bases identical to TRBD2. The CDR3 is made up of 11 amino acids. The germline V gene has CDR1 GTSNPN and CDR2 SVGIG (reference sequence). The V and J ends lost 7 bases and 8 bases, in that order; junction bases with no gene match: 3. The CDR3 nucleotides read TGTGCCTATAGCGGGAGCTATGAGCAGTTCTTC. The encoded protein is CAYSGSYEQFF.

Only a few counts were recorded for this clone. The DNA for the CDR3 is TGTGCCAGCAGTTTGGGGCGTAATTCACCCCTCCACTTT. Translation: CASSLGRNSPLHF. The chain has TRBV12-3 or TRBV12-4 and TRBJ1-6, with a possible D match to TRBD1 (5 bases). The ends were cut back, 3 bases at V and 6 bases at J, with 6 bases in the middle. The CDR3 runs to 13 residues.

This clone showed up just a few times. The rearrangement uses TRBV27 and TRBJ1-6; no firm D call. Trimming shortened V by 2 bases and J by 5 bases, and 13 bases separated the two germline ends. The CDR3 has 16 amino acids. Germline lookup yields CDR1 MNHEY and CDR2 SMNVEV (reference sequence). The CDR3 DNA follows: TGTGCCAGCAGTTTAACGTCGCACGGGAATAATTCACCCCTCCACTTT. This encodes CASSLTSHGNNSPLHF.

The rearrangement links TRBV7-6 to TRBJ2-1, with TRBD2 matching over 13 bases. Trimming at V came to 4 bases and at J to 11 bases, leaving 8 bases not matched to a gene. The CDR3 covers 15 residues. Germline-derived CDR1 and CDR2 are SGHVS and FNYEAQ. The CDR3 nucleotides read TGTGCCAGCAGCTCTCGGACTAGCGGGAGTGGGAAGCAGTTCTTC. This encodes CASSSRTSGSGKQFF.

This sequence joins TRBV7-2 and TRBJ2-1; TRBD1 might be the D (6 bases). Germline-derived CDR1 and CDR2 are SGHTA and FQGNSA. This CDR3 is built from 14 residues. V shed 9 bases and J shed 6 bases, with 18 bases lying between them. The CDR3 region has the DNA TGTGCCAGTACCGGACAGCCGATGCGCAATGAGCAGTTCTTC. As protein: CASTGQPMRNEQFF.

The V and J genes are TRBV2 and TRBJ2-1; a weak D match, TRBD2 (6 bases). This CDR3 has 15 amino acids. V was shortened by 4 bases and J by 4 bases, with 14 bases between the two germline ends. Germline lookup yields CDR1 SNHLY and CDR2 FYNNEI. The CDR3 coding sequence is TGTGCCAGCAGTGGAACCCAAAGCGGGTACAATGAGCAGTTCTTC. Translation: CASSGTQSGYNEQFF. Filled out from reference TRBV2 and TRBJ2-1, the complete variable domain reads EPEVTQTPSHQVTQMGQEVILRCVPISNHLYFYWYRQILGQKVEFLVSFYNNEISEKSEIFDDQFSVERPDGSNFTLKIRSTKLEDSAMYFCASSGTQSGYNEQFFGPGTRLTVL.

The chain recombines TRBV2 with TRBJ2-7; a weak D match, TRBD1 (6 bases). The germline CDR1 and CDR2 sequences are SNHLY and FYNNEI. The germline V and J ends were trimmed by 6 bases and 6 bases, with 15 bases remaining between them. There are 13 residues in the CDR3. The DNA for the CDR3 is TGTGCCAGCAGACCAGACAGGCCTCTCGAGCAGTACTTC. Translating gives CASRPDRPLEQYF.

This chain links TRBV20-1 with TRBJ1-2, with 7 positions matching TRBD1. Germline CDR1 and CDR2: DFQATT and SNEGSKA (reference sequence). The junction had 6 bases not matched to a gene; V was cut back by 3 bases and J by 11 bases. This CDR3 is 11 amino acids long. Here the CDR3 DNA reads TGCAGTGCTAGGGAGGGGGCGGGTTACACCTTC. Its translation is CSAREGAGYTF.

The V call is TRBV10-3, the J call TRBJ1-1; TRBD1 is a possible D gene (5 bases). This CDR3 is 16 amino acids long. Looked up from germline, CDR1 is ENHRY and CDR2 is SYGVKD. The ends were cut back, 7 bases at V and 1 base at J, with 19 bases in the middle. The CDR3 sequence: CAITKTAPGSNTEAFF. The CDR3 coding sequence is TGTGCCATCACCAAGACAGCTCCTGGCTCGAACACTGAAGCTTTCTTT.

The chain links TRBV7-2 to TRBJ1-5; D is ambiguous. Germline V gives CDR1 SGHTA, CDR2 FQGNSA. The CDR3 length is 13 residues. V lost 5 bases and J 5 bases, leaving 10 bases between the germline ends. In DNA, the CDR3 is TGTGCCAGCAGCATAACAGTTTATCAGCCCCAGCATTTT. Residues: CASSITVYQPQHF. The whole variable domain, remainder taken from reference TRBV7-2 and TRBJ1-5, is GAGVSQSPSNKVTEKGKDVELRCDPISGHTALYWYRQSLGQGLEFLIYFQGNSAPDKSGLPSDRFSAERTGGSVSTLTIQRTQQEDSAVYLCASSITVYQPQHFGDGTRLSIL.

V is TRBV5-1 and J is TRBJ2-7; TRBD1 matches at 10 bases. Looked up from germline, CDR1 is SGHRS and CDR2 is YFSETQ. V lost 0 bases, J lost 3 bases, and 6 bases stayed unmatched. The CDR3 has 16 amino acids. CDR3: CASSLADRGVNYEQYF. The CDR3 DNA follows: TGCGCCAGCAGCTTGGCGGACAGGGGGGTAAACTACGAGCAGTACTTC. Based on the CDR3 plus reference TRBV5-1 and TRBJ2-7, the full variable domain is KAGVTQTPRYLIKTRGQQVTLSCSPISGHRSVSWYQQTPGQGLQFLFEYFSETQRNKGNFPGRFSGRQFSNSRSEMNVSTLELGDSALYLCASSLADRGVNYEQYFGPGTRLTVT.

This clone occurred a few times. CDR3 DNA sequence: TGTGCCTGGGGTAGCGGGGGGGCCCGCGAGCAGTTCTTC. The encoded protein is CAWGSGGAREQFF. The chain is built from TRBV30 and TRBJ2-1, with TRBD2 identical over 11 bases. Trimming took 5 bases from V and 10 from J; bases not matched to a gene: 7. Germline lookup yields CDR1 GTSNPN and CDR2 SVGIG (reference sequence). The CDR3 runs 13 residues.

This clone was observed a handful of times. The chain joins TRBV5-6 to TRBJ2-2; a weak D match, TRBD2 (6 bases). Germline CDR1 SGHDT, CDR2 YYEEEE. This CDR3 region has 14 residues. Between the trimmed V and J ends, which lost 7 bases and 3 bases, there was a span of 13 bases. The CDR3 DNA reads as TGTGCCAGCTCCCGGGGGTCCCACACCGGGGAGCTGTTTTTT. This gives the protein CASSRGSHTGELFF.

The chain uses TRBV7-7 and TRBJ1-4; 9 bases are a match to TRBD1. The germline CDR1 and CDR2 sequences are SSHAT and FNYEAQ (reference sequence). J was trimmed by 6 bases and V by 2 bases; bases with no gene match: 4. This CDR3 comprises 15 residues. The CDR3 DNA reads as TGTGCCAGCAGCTTAACAGGGGGCGCACATGAAAAACTGTTTTTT. Its translation is CASSLTGGAHEKLFF.

V gene TRBV19 combines with J gene TRBJ2-3, with D possibly being TRBD2 (5 bases). V was shortened by 9 bases and J by 4 bases, with 11 bases between the two germline ends. Looked up from germline, CDR1 is LNHDA and CDR2 is SQIVND (reference sequence). The CDR3 is made up of 12 amino acids. CDR3 nucleotide sequence: TGTGCCAGCTCGGCCGGGGCAGATACGCAGTATTTT. It encodes CASSAGADTQYF.

A word on this clone: An end of the junction differs from the germline gene, which may be a read error. This chain links TRBV5-6 with TRBJ1-2; D may be TRBD1 (6 bases). The CDR3 totals 14 residues. In germline, CDR1 is SGHDT, CDR2 YYEEEE. The CDR3 region has the DNA TGTGCCAGCAGCTTGGGACAGGTTAACTATGGCCACACCTTC. This gives the protein CASSLGQVNYGHTF.

This clone has just a few counts. The chain joins TRBV7-2 to TRBJ2-3, with D perhaps matching TRBD2 (7 bases). The germline CDR1 and CDR2 sequences are SGHTA and FQGNSA. The CDR3 is 14 amino acids. Trimming left V 7 bases short and J 5 bases short, with 16 bases between. The CDR3 here is CASTLGGAGDTQYF. For the CDR3, the DNA is TGTGCCAGCACCTTGGGGGGGGCAGGAGATACGCAGTATTTT.

This chain links TRBV4-3 with TRBJ2-3, with D perhaps matching TRBD1 (6 bases). CDR1 and CDR2 (germline): LGHNA, YSLEER. The ends were cut back, 3 bases at V and 0 bases at J, with 19 bases in the middle. The CDR3 spans 18 residues. The CDR3 region is CASSHRDFWGPSTDTQYF. The CDR3, as DNA: TGCGCCAGCAGCCATCGGGATTTTTGGGGGCCTAGCACAGATACGCAGTATTTT.

This clone was counted once. The genes are TRBV3-1 (or the pseudogene TRBV3-2) and TRBJ2-1, with 10 positions matching TRBD2. V shed 1 base and J 3 bases; nucleotides not matched to a gene: 18. The length of the CDR3 is 21 residues. Per germline, CDR1 LGHDT and CDR2 YNNKEL (reference sequence). The chain's CDR3 is CASSQGLGGLAGVAGYNEQFF. The CDR3 DNA is TGTGCCAGCAGCCAAGGCCTTGGGGGGCTAGCGGGAGTAGCTGGCTACAATGAGCAGTTCTTC.

The rearrangement joins TRBV2 to TRBJ1-5; 8 nucleotides align to TRBD1. The CDR3 consists of 14 residues. From germline, CDR1 is SNHLY and CDR2 FYNNEI. Trimming cost V 6 bases and J 5 bases; bases outside gene matches: 6. CDR3 amino acids: CASSAGGPDQPQHF. CDR3 nucleotide sequence: TGTGCCAGCAGCGCAGGGGGCCCCGATCAGCCCCAGCATTTT.